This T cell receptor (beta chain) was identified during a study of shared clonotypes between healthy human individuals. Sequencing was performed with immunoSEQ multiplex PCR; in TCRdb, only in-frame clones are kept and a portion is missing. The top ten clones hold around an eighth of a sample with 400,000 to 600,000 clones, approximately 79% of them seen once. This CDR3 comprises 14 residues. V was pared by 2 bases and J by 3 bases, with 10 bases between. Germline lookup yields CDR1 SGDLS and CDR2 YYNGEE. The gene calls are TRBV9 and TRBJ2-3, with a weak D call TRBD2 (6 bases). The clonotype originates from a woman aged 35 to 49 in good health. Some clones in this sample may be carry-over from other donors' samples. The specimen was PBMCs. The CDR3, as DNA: TGTGCCAGCAGCGTGGGGCTAGCGACAGATACGCAGTATTTT. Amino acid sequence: CASSVGLATDTQYF.